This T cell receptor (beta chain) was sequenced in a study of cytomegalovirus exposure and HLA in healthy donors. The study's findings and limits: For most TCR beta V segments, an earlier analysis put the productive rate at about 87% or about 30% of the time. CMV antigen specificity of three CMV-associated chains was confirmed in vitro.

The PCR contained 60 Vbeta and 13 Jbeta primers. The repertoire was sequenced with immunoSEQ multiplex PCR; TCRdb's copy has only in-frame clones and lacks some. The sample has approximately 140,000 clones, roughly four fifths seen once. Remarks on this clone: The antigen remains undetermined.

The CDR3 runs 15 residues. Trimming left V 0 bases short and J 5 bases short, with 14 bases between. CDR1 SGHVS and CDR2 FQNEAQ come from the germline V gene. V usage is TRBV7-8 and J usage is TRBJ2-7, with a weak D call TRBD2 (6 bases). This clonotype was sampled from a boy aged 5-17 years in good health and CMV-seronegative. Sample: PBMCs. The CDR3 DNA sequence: TGTGCCAGCAGCTTAGCGGGGCGGGACTCGGACGAGCAGTACTTC. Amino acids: CASSLAGRDSDEQYF. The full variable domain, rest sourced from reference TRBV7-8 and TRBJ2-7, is GAGVSQSPRYKVAKRGQDVALRCDPISGHVSLFWYQQALGQGPEFLTYFQNEAQLDKSGLPSDRFFAERPEGSVSTLKIQRTQQEDSAVYLCASSLAGRDSDEQYFGPGTRLTVT.